This T cell receptor beta chain was recorded in a study of identical twins. Template switching added a universal primer binding site, and final cDNA carried unique molecular identifiers. TCRdb redid the calling of the 5' RACE reads with MiXCR, one entry per CDR3 protein. The table has 450,000 or so distinct CDR3 sequences, 12% to 15% seen once. This clonotype is a singleton in its sample. Its target is not known. Germline-derived CDR1 and CDR2 are GTSNPN and SVGIG (reference sequence). V was cut by 1 base and J by 2 bases, with 2 bases left in between. This CDR3 region has 11 residues. Everyone who donated was a healthy Caucasian. Overall study findings and caveats: With abundant cord blood beta clonotypes, insertions were fewer; memory repertoires showed no such pattern.

In addition, the sample was reused for a study of yellow fever vaccine responses in identical twins.

This chain joins TRBV30 and TRBJ2-5; D not resolved. The receptor comes from a woman aged 18-35 years in good health. Sequenced input: CD4+ T cells sorted from blood. The CDR3 nucleotides are TGTGCCTGGAGTGATCAAGAGACCCAGTACTTC. This encodes CAWSDQETQYF.